These 8 T cell receptor beta chains originate from one sample sequenced in a study of regulatory T cells in long-lasting Graves disease. Time point reported: newly diagnosed GD, antithyroid drugs for less than 3 months. PBMC-derived RNA was used for the TCR library. Building the TCR beta libraries relied on iRepertoire HTBI primers, and CDR3 regions underwent Arm-PCR. MiXCR, run by TCRdb on the multiplex PCR reads, gives a single entry per CDR3 protein. The sample shows hundreds of thousands of distinct CDR3 sequences, 16% of them seen only once. This sample also belongs to another study, concerning T cells in Graves' hyperthyroidism and ophthalmopathy.

Specimen: peripheral blood mononuclear cells (PBMCs), collected at new diagnosis, from a patient treated with antithyroid drugs. These receptor sequences come from a woman younger than 45 with Graves disease.

This clonotype occurred many times. The V and J genes are TRBV28 and TRBJ2-7; unclear D gene. From germline, CDR1 is MDHEN and CDR2 SYDVKM. The CDR3 loop spans 14 amino acids. V was cut by 4 bases and J by 3 bases, with 13 bases left in between. CDR3 region: CASSSHTGGYEQYF. CDR3 nucleotide sequence: TGTGCCAGCAGTTCCCACACGGGCGGCTACGAGCAGTACTTC. The entire variable domain, with the rest obtained from reference TRBV28 and TRBJ2-7, is as follows: DVKVTQSSRYLVKRTGEKVFLECVQDMDHENMFWYRQDPGLGLRLIYFSYDVKMKEKGDIPEGYSVSREKKERFSLILESASTNQTSMYLCASSSHTGGYEQYFGPGTRLTVT.

There are a few counts of this clonotype. A much larger clone is a single base away; this may be a read error. The rearrangement uses TRBV11-1 and TRBJ1-1; a weak D match, TRBD1 (6 bases). CDR3 length equals 11 residues. Deletions cut 7 bases from V and 3 bases from J, with 6 bases between. The germline CDR1 and CDR2 sequences are SGHAT and FQDESV (reference sequence). The chain's CDR3 is CASKGDTEAFF. The CDR3 region has the DNA TGTGCCAGCAAGGGGGACACTGAAGCTTTCTTT.

This clonotype was recorded many times. DNA of the CDR3: TGCGCCAGCACGACGGGGCCTTACAATGAGCAGTTCTTC. Protein product: CASTTGPYNEQFF. The rearrangement links TRBV5-1 to TRBJ2-1; the D gene could be TRBD1 or TRBD2 (5 bases each). Germline values: CDR1 SGHRS, CDR2 YFSETQ. Trimming stripped 6 bases from V and 4 bases from J, with 11 bases between. The CDR3 runs to 13 residues.

At least ten counts were recorded for this clonotype. The CDR3 loop reads CASSFLGEKLFF. Written as DNA, the CDR3 is TGTGCCAGCAGTTTTCTGGGGGAAAAACTGTTTTTT. The rearrangement uses TRBV12-3 or TRBV12-4 and TRBJ1-4, with D uncertain. The CDR3 has 12 amino acids. V shed 3 bases and J shed 8 bases, with 7 bases lying between them.

This clonotype was counted at least ten times. The V and J genes are TRBV12-3 or TRBV12-4 and TRBJ2-5; tentatively, D is TRBD2 (5 bases). V was cut by 6 bases and J by 3 bases, with 11 bases left in between. This CDR3 comprises 13 residues. The CDR3 region has the DNA TGTGCCAGCAGCCGACTACCGAAAGAGACCCAGTACTTC. Translated: CASSRLPKETQYF.

The rearrangement uses TRBV5-6 and TRBJ2-3, with TRBD2 matching over 7 bases. Germline V lookup: CDR1 SGHDT, CDR2 YYEEEE. V trimming: 3 bases; J trimming: 6 bases; junction bases outside the gene matches: 7. The CDR3 is 14 residues long. The chain's CDR3 is CASSSLAEGDTQYF. Written as DNA, the CDR3 is TGTGCCAGCAGCTCCCTAGCGGAGGGGGATACGCAGTATTTT.

This clonotype was found a few times. The chain carries TRBV7-9 and TRBJ2-3, with D hard to call. The CDR3 extends over 14 amino acids. The germline V and J ends were trimmed by 1 base and 5 bases, with 10 bases remaining between them. CDR1 SEHNR and CDR2 FQNEAQ come from the germline V gene (reference sequence). The CDR3 sequence: CASSLGGSEDTQYF. CDR3 coding DNA: TGTGCCAGCAGCTTAGGAGGTTCGGAAGATACGCAGTATTTT.

The gene calls are TRBV18 and TRBJ2-7, with TRBD2 identical over 7 bases. CDR1 is KGHSH, CDR2 LQKENI, per germline. After removal of 3 bases from V and 4 bases from J, the junction contained 6 bases not matched to a gene. The CDR3 runs 14 residues. CDR3 in amino acids: CASSPEGGSYEQYF. As DNA, the CDR3 is TGTGCCAGCTCACCTGAGGGCGGGAGTTACGAGCAGTACTTC.